This passage covers 30 T cell receptor beta chains from one sample sequenced in a study of T-cell reconstitution after alpha-beta-depleted transplantation in children. Unique molecular identifiers were used in preparing the TCRbeta library. TCRdb re-called the PCR reads with MiXCR, one entry per CDR3 protein. The sample has around 410,000 distinct CDR3 sequences, roughly a tenth seen once. The sequenced sample was PBMCs from the stem cell graft donor, obtained from the stem cell graft. These receptor sequences come from a human donor who donated a stem cell graft to a child with acute myeloid leukemia.

J is TRBJ2-1 and V is TRBV7-9, with TRBD2 identical over 7 bases. Germline V gene sequence: CDR1 SEHNR, CDR2 FQNEAQ (reference sequence). The CDR3 length is 13 residues. With 3 bases clipped from V and 10 bases from J, the junction kept 6 bases outside the gene matches. As DNA, the CDR3 is TGTGCCAGCAGCTTCTCAGCGGGGTCGGAGCAGTTCTTC. This encodes CASSFSAGSEQFF.

This clonotype was observed a handful of times. The genes are TRBV2 and TRBJ1-1; 12 bases are shared with TRBD1. CDR3 length: 16 amino acids. V shed 0 bases and J 5 bases; nucleotides not matched to a gene: 4. The germline gives CDR1 SNHLY, CDR2 FYNNEI. The CDR3 region has the DNA TGTGCCAGCAGTGAAGCTGGGACAGGGGGCGGAACTGAAGCTTTCTTT. It yields the protein CASSEAGTGGGTEAFF.

This clonotype turned up a few times. The chain recombines TRBV7-9 with TRBJ2-5; D may match TRBD1 or TRBD2 (5 bases each). The CDR3 covers 16 residues. CDR1 is SEHNR and CDR2 is FQNEAQ in the germline V gene (reference sequence). V was pared by 4 bases and J by 1 base, with 16 bases between. CDR3 DNA: TGTGCCAGCAGCTCTCCCTCTCGGGACGGCCAAGAGACCCAGTACTTC. This gives the protein CASSSPSRDGQETQYF. Full variable domain (missing parts from reference TRBV7-9 and TRBJ2-5): DTGVSQNPRHKITKRGQNVTFRCDPISEHNRLYWYRQTLGQGPEFLTYFQNEAQLEKSRLLSDRFSAERPKGSFSTLEIQRTEQGDSAMYLCASSSPSRDGQETQYFGPGTRLLVL.

The gene calls are TRBV29-1 and TRBJ1-3; 11 positions match TRBD1. Germline V gene data show CDR1 as SQVTM and CDR2 as ANQGSEA. J lost 4 bases, V lost 4 bases, and 3 bases had no gene match. The CDR3 runs 14 residues. CDR3: CSVGDRGSGNTIYF. The CDR3 DNA sequence: TGCAGCGTTGGGGACAGGGGGTCCGGAAACACCATATATTTT.

The sample holds many counts of this clonotype. This chain connects TRBV7-9 to TRBJ2-3; TRBD1 matches 9 bases. The CDR3 spans 16 residues. The germline V gene has CDR1 SEHNR and CDR2 FQNEAQ (reference sequence). With 4 bases clipped from V and 2 bases from J, the junction kept 7 bases outside the gene matches. This CDR3 is CASSSKQGAPTDTQYF. In DNA form, the CDR3 reads TGTGCCAGCAGCTCTAAACAGGGGGCACCCACAGATACGCAGTATTTT.

At least ten counts were recorded for this clonotype. This chain links TRBV7-3 with TRBJ2-1; 9 bases are shared with TRBD2. Germline-derived CDR1 and CDR2 are SGHTA and FQGTGA. This CDR3 is built from 17 residues. Trimming at V came to 1 base and at J to 0 bases, leaving 4 bases not matched to a gene. This CDR3 is CASSLSAGGPSYNEQFF. CDR3 in DNA: TGTGCCAGCAGCTTAAGCGCGGGGGGGCCCTCCTACAATGAGCAGTTCTTC. The full variable domain, rest sourced from reference TRBV7-3 and TRBJ2-1, is GAGVSQTPSNKVTEKGKYVELRCDPISGHTALYWYRQSLGQGPEFLIYFQGTGAADDSGLPNDRFFAVRPEGSVSTLKIQRTERGDSAVYLCASSLSAGGPSYNEQFFGPGTRLTVL.

This clonotype came up many times. The chain joins TRBV20-1 to TRBJ2-3, with 7 bases matching TRBD1. The CDR3 sequence is 15 residues long. With 2 bases clipped from V and 7 bases from J, the junction kept 12 bases outside the gene matches. Germline CDR1 is DFQATT and CDR2 is SNEGSKA (reference sequence). The CDR3 loop is CSARRTGGRGNTQYF. In DNA, the CDR3 is TGCAGTGCTAGACGGACAGGCGGTCGTGGAAATACGCAGTATTTT.

The chain links TRBV10-2 to TRBJ2-3; 9 nucleotides match TRBD1. This CDR3 region has 14 residues. Losses at the gene ends were 7 bases for V and 4 bases for J; bases not matched to a gene: 6. Germline assignment: CDR1 WSHSY and CDR2 SAAADI. The CDR3 sequence: CASNTGGRADTQYF. CDR3 nucleotide sequence: TGCGCCAGCAATACAGGGGGCAGGGCAGATACGCAGTATTTT.

The J gene is TRBJ2-6, the V gene TRBV6-5; TRBD2 might be the D (5 bases). The CDR3 has 15 residues. Germline V lookup: CDR1 MNHEY, CDR2 SVGAGI. The V end was cut by 6 bases, the J end by 0 bases, with 9 bases between. This CDR3 is CASRDSSSGANVLTF. As DNA, the CDR3 is TGTGCCAGCAGGGACTCAAGCTCTGGGGCCAACGTCCTGACTTTC.

J is TRBJ2-6 and V is TRBV11-2; D uncertain. The V gene's germline CDR1 is SGHAT and CDR2 FQNNGV. V was clipped by 5 bases and J by 2 bases, with 7 bases between them. The CDR3 covers 14 residues. For the CDR3, the DNA is TGTGCCAGCAGCACTTGGGCTGGGGCCAACGTCCTGACTTTC. Protein product: CASSTWAGANVLTF.

In this sample, this clonotype turned up a few times. The CDR3 nucleotides are TGTGCCAGCAGCTTCCAGGCTAGCGGGGTTACAGATACGCAGTATTTT. Encoded protein: CASSFQASGVTDTQYF. The chain combines TRBV7-2 with TRBJ2-3, with TRBD2 identical over 9 bases. CDR3 length: 16 residues. V was pared by 3 bases and J by 3 bases, with 7 bases of the junction left unmatched. CDR1 and CDR2 (germline): SGHTA, FQGNSA.

V is TRBV29-1 and J is TRBJ2-7, with D hard to call. The V end was cut by 3 bases, the J end by 1 base, with 7 bases between. The CDR3 is made up of 12 amino acids. From germline, CDR1 is SQVTM and CDR2 ANQGSEA. For the CDR3, the DNA is TGCAGCGTTGAGAGCGCTTCCTACGAGCAGTACTTC. As protein: CSVESASYEQYF.

This chain links TRBV5-5 with TRBJ2-7; no clear D. This CDR3 has 12 residues. The V gene lost 4 bases and the J gene lost 6 bases, with 11 bases spanning the gap. Germline V CDR1 and CDR2: SGHKS, YYEKEE (reference sequence). The CDR3 spells CASSLTFAEQYF. The CDR3 DNA follows: TGTGCCAGCAGCCTGACTTTCGCCGAGCAGTACTTC.

This clonotype was found a few times. CDR3 sequence reads: CSASWTGGDTEAFF. In DNA, the CDR3 is TGCAGTGCTAGTTGGACAGGGGGTGACACTGAAGCTTTCTTT. V is TRBV20-1 and J is TRBJ1-1, with TRBD1 matching over 10 bases. In germline, CDR1 is DFQATT, CDR2 SNEGSKA (reference sequence). J lost 3 bases, V lost 3 bases, and 4 bases had no gene match. CDR3 length equals 14 residues.

This clonotype was seen ten or more times. The chain joins TRBV5-1 to TRBJ2-2, with TRBD1 matching over 9 bases. Unmatched junction bases numbered 10, after V lost 4 bases and J lost 9 bases. The CDR3 has 15 amino acids. Germline V gene lookup returns CDR1 SGHRS and CDR2 YFSETQ. The chain's CDR3 is CASSTDRGGSWELFF. DNA of the CDR3: TGCGCCAGCAGCACGGACAGGGGTGGTAGCTGGGAGCTGTTTTTT.

This clonotype came up many times. The CDR3 sequence: CASRRANTGTSHPEQYF. The CDR3 bases are TGTGCCAGCAGACGAGCAAATACCGGGACTAGTCATCCCGAGCAGTACTTC. This sequence joins TRBV6-2 or TRBV6-3 and TRBJ2-7; TRBD2 agrees at 8 bases. The CDR3 is 17 residues long. Germline-derived CDR1 and CDR2 are MNHEY and SVGEGT. V dropped 6 bases and J dropped 6; count of bases not matched to a gene: 19.

In this sample, this clonotype turned up a few times. The V call is TRBV15, the J call TRBJ2-5; 13 nucleotides match TRBD2. This CDR3 comprises 16 residues. Germline V gives CDR1 LNHNV, CDR2 YYDKDF (reference sequence). Losses at the gene ends were 4 bases for V and 2 bases for J; bases not matched to a gene: 4. The CDR3 bases are TGTGCCACCAGCACCGGACTAGCGGGGGATCAAGAGACCCAGTACTTC. It is translated as CATSTGLAGDQETQYF.

The gene calls are TRBV5-1 and TRBJ2-1; 10 nucleotides align to TRBD1. V gave up 4 bases and J gave up 6 bases; unmatched junction bases: 7. Germline CDR1 and CDR2: SGHRS and YFSETQ. This CDR3 is built from 15 residues. CDR3 bases: TGCGCCAGCAGCGTGGGACAGGGGCTCCCCAATGAGCAGTTCTTC. The encoded protein is CASSVGQGLPNEQFF.

This clonotype appeared a single time. This sequence joins TRBV30 and TRBJ2-1; TRBD2 matches at 7 bases. The V and J ends lost 2 bases and 4 bases, in that order; junction bases with no gene match: 2. The CDR3 is 13 residues long. Germline CDR1 is GTSNPN and CDR2 is SVGIG (reference sequence). The CDR3 here is CAWSWTRYNEQFF. The CDR3 coding sequence is TGTGCCTGGAGTTGGACTAGGTACAATGAGCAGTTCTTC.

The chain combines TRBV6-5 with TRBJ2-2, with 11 bases identical to TRBD2. Unmatched junction bases numbered 7, after V lost 0 bases and J lost 7 bases. Germline V gives CDR1 MNHEY, CDR2 SVGAGI. The length of the CDR3 is 17 residues. CDR3 DNA sequence: TGTGCCAGCAGTTACTCCGGGCTAGCGGGAGGTATCGGGGAGCTGTTTTTT. Translating gives CASSYSGLAGGIGELFF.

The rearrangement links TRBV20-1 to TRBJ2-3; D is unresolved. CDR3 length: 11 amino acids. V was clipped by 3 bases and J by 5 bases, with 6 bases between them. Germline CDR1 and CDR2: DFQATT and SNEGSKA (reference sequence). The CDR3 is CSARLGDTQYF. The CDR3 nucleotides are TGCAGTGCTAGGTTGGGAGATACGCAGTATTTT.

The V call is TRBV15, the J call TRBJ2-5, with TRBD2 as a possible D gene (7 bases). V was trimmed by 3 bases and J by 4 bases, leaving 15 bases between them. Germline values: CDR1 LNHNV, CDR2 YYDKDF (reference sequence). The CDR3 loop spans 15 amino acids. The CDR3 coding sequence is TGTGCCACCAGCAGTACCCGGGGGGCGGCAGAGACCCAGTACTTC. It yields the protein CATSSTRGAAETQYF.

This clonotype was counted a few times. The chain joins TRBV7-2 to TRBJ2-7; D ambiguous. The CDR3 has 12 amino acids. The germline V gene encodes CDR1 SGHTA and CDR2 FQGNSA. The V and J ends lost 2 bases and 4 bases respectively, with 6 bases between them. The CDR3 DNA follows: TGTGCCAGCAGCTTACTCCGGTACGAGCAGTACTTC. Translation gives CASSLLRYEQYF.

The chain links TRBV5-1 to TRBJ2-3, with unresolved D. This CDR3 region has 17 residues. V dropped 0 bases and J dropped 1 base, with 15 bases sitting between them. In germline, CDR1 is SGHRS, CDR2 YFSETQ. This CDR3 is CASSLGGRVFGTDTQYF. The CDR3 bases are TGCGCCAGCAGCTTGGGTGGCAGAGTCTTTGGCACAGATACGCAGTATTTT. The full variable domain, with the rest looked up from reference TRBV5-1 and TRBJ2-3, is KAGVTQTPRYLIKTRGQQVTLSCSPISGHRSVSWYQQTPGQGLQFLFEYFSETQRNKGNFPGRFSGRQFSNSRSEMNVSTLELGDSALYLCASSLGGRVFGTDTQYFGPGTRLTVL.

The J gene is TRBJ2-7, the V gene TRBV6-5, with 9 bases aligning to TRBD1. With 6 bases clipped from V and 6 bases from J, the junction kept 3 bases outside the gene matches. The CDR3 sequence is 12 residues long. Germline assignment: CDR1 MNHEY and CDR2 SVGAGI. The CDR3, as DNA: TGTGCCAGCAGGGGACAGGGTGTCGAGCAGTACTTC. Its translation: CASRGQGVEQYF.

The sample holds many counts of this clonotype. V and J are TRBV6-5 and TRBJ2-1; D unresolved. In germline, CDR1 is MNHEY, CDR2 SVGAGI. The V end was cut by 2 bases, the J end by 2 bases, with 10 bases between. The length of the CDR3 is 15 residues. CDR3 coding DNA: TGTGCCAGCAGTTACGAGCAACGCACCTACAATGAGCAGTTCTTC. Protein: CASSYEQRTYNEQFF.

The table lists this clonotype with many counts. The gene calls are TRBV5-1 and TRBJ2-3, with 8 bases identical to TRBD1. This CDR3 has 13 residues. Germline CDR1 is SGHRS and CDR2 is YFSETQ. J was trimmed by 6 bases and V by 4 bases; bases with no gene match: 4. The CDR3 loop is CASSRTGSDTQYF. CDR3 DNA sequence: TGCGCCAGCAGCCGGACAGGGTCCGATACGCAGTATTTT.

This clonotype was observed a handful of times. The gene calls are TRBV5-1 and TRBJ2-2, with 7 bases fitting TRBD1. J was trimmed by 2 bases and V by 4 bases; bases with no gene match: 8. Germline V gene data show CDR1 as SGHRS and CDR2 as YFSETQ. The CDR3 length is 16 residues. The CDR3 region is CASSMGDRGNTGELFF. DNA of the CDR3: TGCGCCAGCAGCATGGGGGACAGAGGTAACACCGGGGAGCTGTTTTTT.

The sample holds a few counts of this clonotype. This sequence joins TRBV5-5 and TRBJ1-4; maybe TRBD1 (5 bases). CDR1 SGHKS and CDR2 YYEKEE come from the germline V gene (reference sequence). CDR3 length: 15 residues. The V end was cut by 0 bases, the J end by 7 bases, with 13 bases between. DNA of the CDR3: TGTGCCAGCAGCTTGGTGGGGGAAAGGAGTGAAAAACTGTTTTTT. Its translation is CASSLVGERSEKLFF.

The V and J genes are TRBV9 and TRBJ2-2; TRBD2 might be the D (6 bases). Looked up from germline, CDR1 is SGDLS and CDR2 is YYNGEE. V lost 3 bases, J lost 1 base, and 13 bases lay in between. This CDR3 region has 16 residues. This chain's CDR3 is CASSAPGTGNTGELFF. Written as DNA, the CDR3 is TGTGCCAGCAGCGCCCCCGGGACTGGGAACACCGGGGAGCTGTTTTTT.